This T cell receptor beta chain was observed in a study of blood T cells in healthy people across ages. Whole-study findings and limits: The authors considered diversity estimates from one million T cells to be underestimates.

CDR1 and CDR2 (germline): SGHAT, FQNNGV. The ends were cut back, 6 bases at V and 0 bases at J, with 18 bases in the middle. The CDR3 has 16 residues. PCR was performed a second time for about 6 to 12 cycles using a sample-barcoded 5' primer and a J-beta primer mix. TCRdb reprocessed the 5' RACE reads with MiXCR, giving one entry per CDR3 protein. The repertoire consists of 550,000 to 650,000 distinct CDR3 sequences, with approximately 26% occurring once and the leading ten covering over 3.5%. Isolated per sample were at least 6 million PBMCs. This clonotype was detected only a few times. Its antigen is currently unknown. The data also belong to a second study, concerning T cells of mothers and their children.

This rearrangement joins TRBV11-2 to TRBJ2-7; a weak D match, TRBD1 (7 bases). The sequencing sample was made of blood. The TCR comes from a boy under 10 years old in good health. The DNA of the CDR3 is TGTGCCAGCAGAACGGGGGCAGGGGGGAGCTCCTACGAGCAGTACTTC. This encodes CASRTGAGGSSYEQYF. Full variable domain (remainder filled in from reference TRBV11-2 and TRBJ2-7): EAGVAQSPRYKIIEKRQSVAFWCNPISGHATLYWYQQILGQGPKLLIQFQNNGVVDDSQLPKDRFSAERLKGVDSTLKIQPAKLEDSAVYLCASRTGAGGSSYEQYFGPGTRLTVT.